The 18 T cell receptor beta chains below were found in one sample sequenced in a study of post-analysis software for immune sequencing data (dated by TCRdb to between 2015 and 2017). Their antigens remain unidentified. Paper-wide results and their limitations: Patients showed significantly higher frequencies than controls for about five TRBV segments, among them TRBV5-6, TRBV5-1 and TRBV20-1.

Library prep was done by PCR. The sequencer was an Illumina HiSeq 2500. To reduce PCR and sequencing biases, unique molecular identifiers were incorporated into the TCR beta cDNA libraries. TCRdb itself trimmed the public reads at Q25 with fastp, ran MiXCR and retained productive beta chains. Records with the same CDR3 protein are collapsed into one entry carrying the most frequent genes and DNA. In this sample the table shows 750,000 to 950,000 distinct CDR3 sequences, around 50% of which occur a single time. About 4.5% of the sample goes to the ten largest clones. Material: blood. These receptors all come from a girl between 10 and 17 years old with multiple sclerosis.

This clonotype has ten or more counts. The V gene is TRBV5-1, the J gene TRBJ2-1; D gene ambiguous. Trimming pared 1 base from V and 5 bases from J, leaving 1 base between. Per the germline V gene, CDR1 is SGHRS and CDR2 is YFSETQ. The CDR3 has 11 residues. In nucleotides, the CDR3 is TGCGCCAGCAGCTTGAACAATGAGCAGTTCTTC. It translates to CASSLNNEQFF.

CDR3 coding DNA: TGTGCCATCAGCCGGGAATCCTACGAGCAGTACTTC. This translates into CAISRESYEQYF. The rearrangement joins TRBV10-3 to TRBJ2-7, with D possibly TRBD2 on 5 matching bases. Germline V gene sequence: CDR1 ENHRY, CDR2 SYGVKD. Trimming shortened V by 6 bases and J by 1 base, and 7 bases separated the two germline ends. The CDR3 consists of 12 residues.

This clonotype turned up a few times. The rearrangement uses TRBV6-1 and TRBJ2-5, with a weak D call TRBD2 (5 bases). This CDR3 contains 17 residues. V gave up 6 bases and J gave up 11 bases, with 31 bases separating them. Germline loops: CDR1 MNHNS, CDR2 SASEGT. CDR3 nucleotides: TGTGCCAGCAGCCCGGTGAGTTCGGACTCCTATCCTTTGGAGCAGTACTTC. Translation gives CASSPVSSDSYPLEQYF.

This clonotype was detected a few times. This chain uses TRBV15 with TRBJ2-7, with no clear D. This CDR3 spans 13 amino acids. V dropped 4 bases and J dropped 2 bases, with 9 bases sitting between them. The V gene's germline CDR1 is LNHNV and CDR2 YYDKDF (reference sequence). In DNA, the CDR3 is TGTGCCACCAGCACGTGGATTACCTACGAGCAGTACTTC. Translation gives CATSTWITYEQYF.

This clonotype was seen once. This sequence joins TRBV12-3 or TRBV12-4 and TRBJ2-3; D not resolved. This CDR3 comprises 13 residues. The V end lost 7 bases, the J end lost 3 bases, and 11 bases lay between the germline ends. CDR3 amino acids: CASTTMATDTQYF. CDR3 DNA sequence: TGTGCCAGCACCACAATGGCGACAGATACGCAGTATTTT.

The chain carries TRBV7-9 and TRBJ1-5; 8 bases fit TRBD1. CDR1 SEHNR and CDR2 FQNEAQ come from the germline V gene (reference sequence). J was trimmed by 5 bases and V by 1 base; bases with no gene match: 7. This CDR3 contains 16 residues. CDR3 loop: CASSLGGGTGYQPQHF. The DNA for the CDR3 is TGTGCCAGCAGCTTAGGGGGCGGGACAGGCTATCAGCCCCAGCATTTT. Using reference TRBV7-9 and TRBJ1-5 for the parts outside the CDR3, the full variable domain is DTGVSQNPRHKITKRGQNVTFRCDPISEHNRLYWYRQTLGQGPEFLTYFQNEAQLEKSRLLSDRFSAERPKGSFSTLEIQRTEQGDSAMYLCASSLGGGTGYQPQHFGDGTRLSIL.

The rearrangement joins TRBV5-6 to TRBJ2-5; D not resolved. V was clipped by 2 bases and J by 4 bases, with 12 bases between them. This CDR3 spans 14 amino acids. Germline V gene lookup returns CDR1 SGHDT and CDR2 YYEEEE. As DNA, the CDR3 is TGTGCCAGCAGCTTAAGTGGGGTACCAGAGACCCAGTACTTC. Translating gives CASSLSGVPETQYF.

This chain joins TRBV29-1 and TRBJ2-5; 11 positions match TRBD2. CDR3 length equals 14 residues. Germline V lookup: CDR1 SQVTM, CDR2 ANQGSEA. V was clipped by 6 bases and J by 11 bases; unmatched bases: 14. The CDR3 DNA follows: TGCAGCGTGGATGCGCTAGCGGGAGGCAATGAGCAGTACTTC. It codes for CSVDALAGGNEQYF.

This chain connects TRBV27 to TRBJ2-3; perhaps TRBD1 as D (5 bases). From germline, CDR1 is MNHEY and CDR2 SMNVEV (reference sequence). Trimming took off 1 base at V and 3 bases at J, with 11 bases between the two ends. This CDR3 comprises 15 residues. DNA of the CDR3: TGTGCCAGCAGTTTATATCCGACAGATACAGATACGCAGTATTTT. As protein: CASSLYPTDTDTQYF.

The table lists this clonotype with a few counts. The V gene is TRBV10-3, the J gene TRBJ2-1, with D possibly matching TRBD2 (6 bases). The CDR3 loop spans 14 amino acids. Trimming removed 7 bases at V and 4 bases at J, with 14 bases between. Germline values: CDR1 ENHRY, CDR2 SYGVKD. The CDR3 protein is CAINAGPTYNEQFF. The CDR3, as DNA: TGTGCCATCAACGCGGGGCCCACATACAATGAGCAGTTCTTC.

This chain links TRBV6-4 with TRBJ1-5; D not certain. The germline gives CDR1 MRHNA, CDR2 SNTAGT. Trimming took 0 bases from V and 0 from J, leaving 6 bases between them. The CDR3 runs to 15 residues. CDR3 DNA: TGTGCCAGCAGTGACTCGGCAGGTAGCAATCAGCCCCAGCATTTT. It is translated as CASSDSAGSNQPQHF.

The chain couples TRBV7-8 to TRBJ2-7; unclear D gene. The V gene's germline CDR1 is SGHVS and CDR2 FQNEAQ. The CDR3 totals 14 residues. The V and J ends lost 3 bases and 0 bases respectively, with 9 bases between them. In nucleotides, the CDR3 is TGTGCCAGCAGCTTCTCACCTAGCTCCTACGAGCAGTACTTC. Amino acids: CASSFSPSSYEQYF. Variable domain in full (rest from reference TRBV7-8 and TRBJ2-7): GAGVSQSPRYKVAKRGQDVALRCDPISGHVSLFWYQQALGQGPEFLTYFQNEAQLDKSGLPSDRFFAERPEGSVSTLKIQRTQQEDSAVYLCASSFSPSSYEQYFGPGTRLTVT.

The J gene is TRBJ2-5, the V gene TRBV6-6; tentatively, D is TRBD2 (5 bases). The V end was cut by 8 bases, the J end by 2 bases, with 9 bases between. Germline loops: CDR1 MNHNY, CDR2 SVGAGI (reference sequence). The CDR3 totals 12 residues. This CDR3 is CASALEQETQYF. CDR3 coding DNA: TGTGCCAGCGCACTAGAACAAGAGACCCAGTACTTC.

The rearrangement uses TRBV6-5 and TRBJ2-7; TRBD2 agrees at 10 bases. Germline assignment: CDR1 MNHEY and CDR2 SVGAGI. The CDR3 sequence is 14 residues long. The junction had 5 bases not matched to a gene; V was cut back by 8 bases and J by 1 base. The CDR3 sequence: CASRVAGGSYEQYF. The CDR3 DNA reads TGTGCCAGCCGGGTAGCGGGAGGATCCTACGAGCAGTACTTC.

Notes on this clonotype: A junction end diverges from the germline sequence, so it may reflect a read error. The genes are TRBV7-9 and TRBJ2-7; 9 bases are shared with TRBD2. There are 16 residues in the CDR3. The germline gives CDR1 SEHNR, CDR2 FQNEAQ (reference sequence). In nucleotides, the CDR3 is TGTGCCAGCAGCTCGTATAGGACTAGCGCTGTCTACGGGCAGTACTTC. It encodes CASSSYRTSAVYGQYF. Full variable domain (rest looked up from reference TRBV7-9 and TRBJ2-7): DTGVSQNPRHKITKRGQNVTFRCDPISEHNRLYWYRQTLGQGPEFLTYFQNEAQLEKSRLLSDRFSAERPKGSFSTLEIQRTEQGDSAMYLCASSSYRTSAVYGQYFGPGTRLTVT.

This clonotype was seen more than once but under ten times. The CDR3 loop is CASSAFRAVNSPLHF. CDR3 DNA sequence: TGCGCCAGCAGCGCGTTCAGGGCGGTGAATTCACCCCTCCACTTT. V and J are TRBV5-1 and TRBJ1-6; D is perhaps TRBD1 (5 bases). The CDR3 totals 15 residues. In germline, CDR1 is SGHRS, CDR2 YFSETQ. The ends were cut back, 4 bases at V and 7 bases at J, with 15 bases in the middle.

The CDR3 DNA follows: TGCGCCAGCAGCCTTCGGTATGGGGAGGGCCGGGGGGATGAGCAGTTCTTC. Its translation: CASSLRYGEGRGDEQFF. The chain recombines TRBV4-1 with TRBJ2-1, with TRBD2 identical over 7 bases. This CDR3 comprises 17 residues. Looked up from germline, CDR1 is MGHRA and CDR2 is YSYEKL. V shed 4 bases, J shed 8 bases, and the junction held 17 bases outside the gene matches.

The gene calls are TRBV6-4 and TRBJ2-1, with TRBD2 matching 14 bases. With 6 bases clipped from V and 7 bases from J, the junction kept 11 bases outside the gene matches. The length of the CDR3 is 17 residues. Germline assignment: CDR1 MRHNA and CDR2 SNTAGT. The CDR3 here is CASSPGTSGRIRNEQFF. The CDR3 nucleotides read TGTGCCAGCAGCCCAGGGACTAGCGGGAGAATCCGAAATGAGCAGTTCTTC.